These T cell receptor beta chains were read from a single sample in a study of T cell repertoires in cytomegalovirus infection. Their specific antigens are unknown. TCRdb independently ran MiXCR on the reads; one entry per CDR3 protein. The sample contains 380,000 or so distinct CDR3 sequences, around a third of which appear only once. The source was cultured PBMCs, collected from culture after CMV antigen stimulation. All receptors derive from a human donor in good health (CMV status not recorded). Some clones in this sample may be carry-over from other donors' samples. Both conserved end residues are part of each CDR3. A D gene is named only where the DNA matches it firmly. Not all rows give a size; the values are once, few, many and, for expanded clones, a class.

j_call,cdr3_length,v_call,clone_size,d_call,cdr3_nt,cdr3_aa
TRBJ2-1,13,TRBV11-3,.,.,TGTGCCAGCAGCCCGGCTAGTTACAATGAGCAGTTCTTC,CASSPASYNEQFF
TRBJ1-4,14,TRBV12-3/TRBV12-4,.,TRBD1,TGTGCCAGCGGGGAGCGGACAGGGAGTGAAAAACTGTTTTTT,CASGERTGSEKLFF
TRBJ2-7,15,TRBV6-5,few,TRBD1,TGTGCCAGCAGTGTATTGGGACAGGGGGTGTCCGAGCAGTACTTC,CASSVLGQGVSEQYF
TRBJ2-7,15,TRBV7-9,few,TRBD2,TGTGCCAGCAGCCCCCCTAGCGGCCCTCCCTACGAGCAGTACTTC,CASSPPSGPPYEQYF
TRBJ2-3,14,TRBV7-9,few,.,TGTGCCACCGGCGGGTCGCGGCGCACAGATACGCAGTATTTT,CATGGSRRTDTQYF
TRBJ2-6,17,TRBV6-5,once,.,TGTGCCAGCAGTTACTCCAGACCTGCTTCTGGGGCCAACGTCCTGACTTTC,CASSYSRPASGANVLTF
TRBJ2-3,11,TRBV29-1,few,TRBD2,TGCAGCGGGGGACTAGCGGATACGCAGTATTTT,CSGGLADTQYF
TRBJ2-3,13,TRBV2,.,.,TGTGCTGGCTCGTGGCTAGCGACAGATACGCAGTATTTT,CAGSWLATDTQYF
TRBJ2-5,12,TRBV29-1,.,TRBD2,TGCAGCGTTCGAGCGGGACTAGAGACCCAGTACTTC,CSVRAGLETQYF
TRBJ1-1,14,TRBV7-4,.,.,TGTGCCAGCAGCTTAAGCAGAAAGAACACTGAAGCTTTCTTT,CASSLSRKNTEAFF
TRBJ1-2,16,TRBV5-3,.,TRBD1,TGTGCCAGCAGCCGCGGACAGGGAGCTTCTAACTATGGCTACACCTTC,CASSRGQGASNYGYTF
TRBJ2-5,15,TRBV7-9,few,TRBD1,TGTGCCAGCATCCCGGGGACAGGGGGCACAGAGACCCAGTACTTC,CASIPGTGGTETQYF
TRBJ2-5,13,TRBV19,.,.,TGTGCCAGCACGAATTCCGGGAAAAAGACCCAGTACTTC,CASTNSGKKTQYF
TRBJ2-4,15,TRBV7-2,few,.,TGTGCCAGCAGCCCCATGATGACGCAGGAAAACATTCAGTACTTC,CASSPMMTQENIQYF
TRBJ1-1,15,TRBV7-3,.,TRBD1,TGTGCCAGCAGCTCCTTAACCGGGACAGGGGGCGCGGTTTTCTTT,CASSSLTGTGGAVFF
TRBJ2-3,15,TRBV7-2,.,TRBD2,TGTGCCAGCAGCCGACTAGCGGGAGGCGGGGGCACGCAGTATTTT,CASSRLAGGGGTQYF
TRBJ1-1,12,TRBV20-1,many,.,TGCAGTGCTAGGGTGGGATCCACTGAAGCTTTCTTT,CSARVGSTEAFF
TRBJ1-4,15,TRBV6-6,.,.,TGTGCCAGCAGTTTTCCCGGGCCCCCTAATGAAAAACTGTTTTTT,CASSFPGPPNEKLFF
TRBJ1-1,13,TRBV12-3/TRBV12-4,.,.,TGTGCCAGCAGTCGCAGGGGGAACACTGAAGCTTTCTTT,CASSRRGNTEAFF
TRBJ2-7,15,TRBV7-2,.,.,TGTGCCAGCAGCATGCGACAGGTGGTTTCCTACGAGCAGTACTTC,CASSMRQVVSYEQYF
TRBJ1-1,13,TRBV7-9,.,.,TGTGCCACTACACAAATATCGAACACTGAAGCTTTCTTT,CATTQISNTEAFF
TRBJ1-1,16,TRBV28,.,.,TGTGCCAGCAGTTTAGGGGGTCATGTGTTAGCCCCTGAAGCTTTCTTT,CASSLGGHVLAPEAFF
TRBJ1-5,14,TRBV6-2/TRBV6-3,few,.,TGTGCCAGCAGTTACAGGGTTGGGAAACAGCCCCAGCATTTT,CASSYRVGKQPQHF
TRBJ2-7,15,TRBV5-4,many,TRBD2,TGTGCCAGCAGCCGAGGGCCAGCGGGAGTTCTCGAGCAGTACTTC,CASSRGPAGVLEQYF
TRBJ2-2,15,TRBV7-2,few,.,TGTGCCAGCAGCGTAAACCACCGTTTGACCGGGGAGCTGTTTTTT,CASSVNHRLTGELFF
TRBJ1-6,13,TRBV7-2,.,.,TGTGCCAGCAGTTCTATAGGGGTATCACCCCTCCACTTT,CASSSIGVSPLHF